These 20 T cell receptor beta chains share one sample of origin, sequenced in a study of graft-versus-host responses after intestinal transplantation. Processing released intraepithelial and lamina propria lymphocytes from the graft tissue. Generated by immunoSEQ multiplex PCR, the TCRdb table keeps only in-frame clones and is missing some. Seen here are 20,000 to 25,000 clones, around three quarters observed once, and the top ten hold about 3%. The sequenced sample was ileum tissue, obtained 12 days after intestinal transplant. Receptors were obtained from a human patient who received an intestinal transplant, so some T cells may come from the graft donor.

The chain recombines TRBV6-5 with TRBJ1-2; TRBD1 matches 11 bases. In germline, CDR1 is MNHEY, CDR2 SVGAGI. The CDR3 sequence is 14 residues long. Germline trimming cut 6 bases from V and 2 bases from J; bases unmatched to any gene: 2. As DNA, the CDR3 is TGTGCCAGCAGCCGGGACAGGGGGAACTATGGCTACACCTTC. Translated: CASSRDRGNYGYTF.

This sequence joins TRBV4-1 and TRBJ1-2; 7 nucleotides match TRBD1. The V gene end was trimmed by 3 bases and the J gene end by 1 base; junction bases not matched to a gene: 8. The length of the CDR3 is 16 residues. CDR1 is MGHRA and CDR2 is YSYEKL in the germline V gene. CDR3 residues: CASSQVSGTDNYGYTF. The CDR3 DNA follows: TGCGCCAGCAGCCAGGTCTCCGGGACAGATAACTATGGCTACACCTTC.

The rearrangement links TRBV6-1 to TRBJ1-2, with 9 bases aligning to TRBD1. Germline assignment: CDR1 MNHNS and CDR2 SASEGT. CDR3 length: 14 amino acids. V lost 5 bases to trimming and J lost 2 bases; unmatched junction nucleotides: 3. CDR3 nucleotide sequence: TGTGCCAGCAGTCGGACAGGGGAGAACTATGGCTACACCTTC. Its protein product is CASSRTGENYGYTF.

The chain recombines TRBV10-3 with TRBJ2-1; the match to TRBD2 covers 7 bases. The CDR3 covers 15 residues. Trimming removed 7 bases from V and 6 bases from J; junction bases left unmatched: 12. CDR1 and CDR2 from the germline V gene are ENHRY and SYGVKD. The CDR3 bases are TGTGCCATCAACCCGGACCCCGGGGGGATCAATGAGCAGTTCTTC. Protein product: CAINPDPGGINEQFF.

The chain links TRBV7-9 to TRBJ2-7; TRBD1 matches at 7 bases. CDR1 is SEHNR and CDR2 is FQNEAQ in the germline V gene (reference sequence). With V trimmed by 5 bases and J by 2 bases, 6 bases remained unmatched. This CDR3 is 14 amino acids long. This CDR3 is CASSPPGTAYEQYF. CDR3 bases: TGTGCCAGCAGCCCACCCGGGACAGCCTACGAGCAGTACTTC.

The chain employs TRBV19 and TRBJ2-7, with TRBD2 as a possible D gene (6 bases). This CDR3 spans 14 amino acids. CDR1 is LNHDA, CDR2 SQIVND, per germline (reference sequence). The germline V and J ends were trimmed by 3 bases and 4 bases, with 13 bases remaining between them. CDR3 in amino acids: CASSIGLPPYEQYF. The CDR3 nucleotides are TGTGCCAGTAGTATTGGACTACCCCCATACGAGCAGTACTTC.

This clone was recorded once. The genes are TRBV21-1 and TRBJ1-1; the listed D gene, TRBD1, was not tested against the DNA. TRBV21-1 is designated a pseudogene. The CDR3 extends over 15 amino acids. CDR3: CASSSTGGMNTEAFF. The CDR3 bases are TGTGCCAGCAGCTCGACAGGGGGAATGAACACTGAAGCTTTCTTT.

CDR3 bases: TGTGCCAGCACAATAGCGGCCACCTACGAGCAGTACTTC. This codes for CASTIAATYEQYF. This rearrangement joins TRBV6-5 to TRBJ2-7, with a tentative D call TRBD2 (6 bases). Germline CDR1 reads MNHEY; CDR2 reads SVGAGI. This CDR3 contains 13 residues. Trimming took off 7 bases at V and 2 bases at J, with 12 bases between the two ends.

The count of this clone is one. This chain connects TRBV18 to TRBJ2-7, with 8 positions matching TRBD1. The CDR3 is 15 amino acids. Germline V lookup: CDR1 KGHSH, CDR2 LQKENI. Losses at the gene ends were 3 bases for V and 1 base for J; bases not matched to a gene: 5. In DNA, the CDR3 is TGTGCCAGCTCACCCCGGACAGGGCCTTCCTACGAGCAGTACTTC. Translating it yields CASSPRTGPSYEQYF.

The V gene is TRBV7-4, the J gene TRBJ1-1; 8 nucleotides match TRBD1. The CDR3 extends over 15 amino acids. Trimming cost V 4 bases and J 2 bases; bases outside gene matches: 6. Germline V CDR1 and CDR2: SGHVT, SQSDAQ. The DNA of the CDR3 is TGTGCCAGCAGCTGCCCCAGGGGGCATAACACTGAAGCTTTCTTT. Protein product: CASSCPRGHNTEAFF.

This chain joins TRBV9 and TRBJ2-5, with 9 bases aligning to TRBD2. Germline CDR1 is SGDLS and CDR2 is YYNGEE. V dropped 4 bases and J dropped 7; count of bases not matched to a gene: 14. This CDR3 spans 16 amino acids. Written as DNA, the CDR3 is TGTGCCAGCAGCCCCTGGCGGGTAGCGGGGGTTGGGACCCAGTACTTC. Translated, it gives CASSPWRVAGVGTQYF.

The chain uses TRBV11-2 and TRBJ2-5; D perhaps matches TRBD2 (5 bases). From germline, CDR1 is SGHAT and CDR2 FQNNGV. The CDR3 runs 13 residues. V lost 5 bases and J lost 9, with 16 bases in between. CDR3 loop: CASSHGNVEAQYF. CDR3 in DNA: TGTGCCAGCAGCCACGGTAATGTGGAGGCCCAGTACTTC.

J is TRBJ2-3 and V is TRBV9; possible D gene TRBD2, 5 bases. Germline lookup yields CDR1 SGDLS and CDR2 YYNGEE. The V end lost 2 bases, the J end lost 3 bases, and 7 bases lay between the germline ends. The CDR3 spans 13 residues. The CDR3 sequence is CASSVWTTDTQYF. The CDR3 DNA reads TGTGCCAGCAGCGTCTGGACTACAGATACGCAGTATTTT.

The chain couples TRBV6-6 to TRBJ1-2; D may be TRBD1 (5 bases). This CDR3 region has 14 residues. Trimming shortened V by 0 bases and J by 6 bases, and 11 bases separated the two germline ends. CDR1 and CDR2 (germline): MNHNY, SVGAGI (reference sequence). Here the CDR3 reads CASSYSSGGNGYTF. The CDR3, as DNA: TGTGCCAGCAGTTACTCGAGTGGGGGGAATGGCTACACCTTC.

The chain is built from TRBV7-9 and TRBJ1-3; TRBD1 might be the D (6 bases). The CDR3 has 16 residues. V dropped 5 bases and J dropped 4 bases, with 18 bases sitting between them. Germline CDR1 is SEHNR and CDR2 is FQNEAQ (reference sequence). CDR3 protein: CASSPEARGRGNTIYF. CDR3 nucleotides: TGTGCCAGCAGCCCAGAGGCCAGGGGCAGAGGAAACACCATATATTTT.

The chain uses TRBV28 and TRBJ1-1, with D tentatively TRBD1 (6 bases). The ends were cut back, 7 bases at V and 11 bases at J, with 11 bases in the middle. CDR3 size: 10 residues. Germline CDR1 is MDHEN and CDR2 is SYDVKM. CDR3 nucleotide sequence: TGTGCCAGCATTAGGGGGAGTGCTTTCTTT. The encoded protein is CASIRGSAFF.

This clone was seen a handful of times. The CDR3 nucleotides read TGTGCCAGCAGTGAAGGGGCACCAGCAGGGGAGACCCAGTACTTC. It is translated as CASSEGAPAGETQYF. The chain is built from TRBV2 and TRBJ2-5; D might be TRBD1 (5 bases). The V and J ends lost 1 base and 5 bases respectively, with 14 bases between them. CDR3 size: 15 residues. The germline V gene encodes CDR1 SNHLY and CDR2 FYNNEI. Using reference TRBV2 and TRBJ2-5 for the parts outside the CDR3, the full variable domain is EPEVTQTPSHQVTQMGQEVILRCVPISNHLYFYWYRQILGQKVEFLVSFYNNEISEKSEIFDDQFSVERPDGSNFTLKIRSTKLEDSAMYFCASSEGAPAGETQYFGPGTRLLVL.

The chain carries TRBV9 and TRBJ2-3; 8 bases line up with TRBD1. The CDR3 is 16 amino acids. Trimming cost V 0 bases and J 6 bases; bases outside gene matches: 9. Germline-derived CDR1 and CDR2 are SGDLS and YYNGEE. CDR3 bases: TGTGCCAGCAGCGTAGAGGGACACAGGGGGATGGATACGCAGTATTTT. Translated, it gives CASSVEGHRGMDTQYF.

The chain carries TRBV15 and TRBJ2-1; 9 bases agree with TRBD2. Unmatched junction bases numbered 15, after V lost 7 bases and J lost 5 bases. CDR1 LNHNV and CDR2 YYDKDF come from the germline V gene (reference sequence). The CDR3 totals 17 residues. CDR3 residues: CATKSHWSGRPHNEQFF. The CDR3, as DNA: TGTGCCACCAAATCTCACTGGAGCGGGAGGCCTCACAATGAGCAGTTCTTC.

The V and J genes are TRBV4-1 and TRBJ2-2; 8 bases align to TRBD2. J lost 6 bases, V lost 1 base, and 4 bases had no gene match. Germline-derived CDR1 and CDR2 are MGHRA and YSYEKL. The CDR3 extends over 15 amino acids. CDR3 amino acids: CASSQGSGVSGELFF. CDR3 bases: TGCGCCAGCAGCCAAGGTAGCGGGGTGTCCGGGGAGCTGTTTTTT.